This T cell receptor (beta chain) was identified in a study of metastatic and nonmetastatic thyroid tumors (dated by TCRdb to the early 2020s). With regard to the full study: Repertoires were compared across peripheral blood and tumor or nodule tissue samples from malignant and benign thyroid patients. The paper's findings and limits, for the study overall: In both blood and tumor samples, TCR beta diversity was reported to be significantly higher in malignant tumors than in benign nodules.

The CDR3 runs 16 amino acids, cysteine and phenylalanine included. Just the 48-base CDR3 DNA is kept, in frame starting at base 1. V was cut back by 0 bases and J by 0 bases, leaving a gap of 10 bases between them. A word on this clone: This receptor's antigen is unknown. A much bigger clone sits one base away, suggesting this may be a read error.

Receptor libraries were prepared by PCR. The sequencing machine was an Illumina HiSeq 4000. High-throughput sequencing was used to profile the TCR beta-chain CDR3 region of each patient. In the original analysis: The researchers built a classifier to tell apart papillary thyroid cancer patients with distant metastasis, based on CDR3 differences among clinicopathological groups. Repertoire diversity was assessed with the Shannon index, and tumor-blood repertoire similarity with the Morisita-Horn index. TCRdb took the public reads, trimmed them with fastp at Q25, ran MiXCR for clone calling and kept in-frame beta chains. These V and J calls rely on TCRdb rather than the paper's analysis. This sample holds some 83,000 clones; approximately 12% were observed only once. Of the sample, roughly 9.6% is held by the ten largest clones. Before undergoing thyroid surgery, none of the patients had been given any kind of treatment. Using T-cell receptor beta sequencing, the researchers looked back retrospectively at clinical samples from patients, gathered between about 2012 and 2018.

The sequenced sample was tumor tissue. The V gene is TRBV12-3 or TRBV12-4 and the J gene is TRBJ2-3; the D gene lacks a confident call. The receptor was derived from a female donor with papillary thyroid cancer or a benign thyroid nodule (not recorded which). Some clones in this sample may be carry-over from other donors' samples. The encoded CDR3 is CASSLASGRSTDTQYF. The nucleotides read TGTGCCAGCAGTTTAGCGAGTGGGCGTAGCACAGATACGCAGTATTTT.